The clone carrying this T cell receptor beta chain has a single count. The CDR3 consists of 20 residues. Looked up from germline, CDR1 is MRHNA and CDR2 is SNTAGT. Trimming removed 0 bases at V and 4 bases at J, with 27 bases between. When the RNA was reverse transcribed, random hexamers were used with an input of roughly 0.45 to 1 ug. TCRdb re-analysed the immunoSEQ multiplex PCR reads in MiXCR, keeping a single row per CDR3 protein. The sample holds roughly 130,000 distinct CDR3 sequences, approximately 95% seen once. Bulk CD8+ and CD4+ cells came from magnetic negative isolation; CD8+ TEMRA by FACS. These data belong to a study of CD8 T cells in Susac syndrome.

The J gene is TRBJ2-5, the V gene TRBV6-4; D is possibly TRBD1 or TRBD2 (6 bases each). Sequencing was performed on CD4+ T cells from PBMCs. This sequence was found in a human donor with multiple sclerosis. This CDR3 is CASSDSGDLPRGERLETQYF. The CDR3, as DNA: TGTGCCAGCAGTGACTCAGGGGACCTCCCGAGGGGGGAGAGGTTAGAGACCCAGTACTTC.